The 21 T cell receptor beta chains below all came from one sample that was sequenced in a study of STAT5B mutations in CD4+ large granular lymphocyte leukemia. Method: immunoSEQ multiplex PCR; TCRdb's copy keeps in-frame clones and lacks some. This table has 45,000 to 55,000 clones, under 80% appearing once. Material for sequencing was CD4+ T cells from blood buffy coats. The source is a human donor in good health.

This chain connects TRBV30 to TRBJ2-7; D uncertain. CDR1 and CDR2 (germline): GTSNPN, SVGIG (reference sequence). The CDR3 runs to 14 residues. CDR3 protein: CAWSTNIWADLQFV. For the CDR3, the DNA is TGTGCCTGGAGTACAAACATCTGGGCGGACCTACAGTTCGTC.

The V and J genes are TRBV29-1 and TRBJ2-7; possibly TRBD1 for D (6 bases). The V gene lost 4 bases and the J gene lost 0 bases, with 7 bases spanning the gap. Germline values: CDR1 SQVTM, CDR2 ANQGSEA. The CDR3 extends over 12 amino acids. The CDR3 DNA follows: TGCAGCGTTGTCAGGGGCTCCTACGAGCAGTACTTC. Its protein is CSVVRGSYEQYF.

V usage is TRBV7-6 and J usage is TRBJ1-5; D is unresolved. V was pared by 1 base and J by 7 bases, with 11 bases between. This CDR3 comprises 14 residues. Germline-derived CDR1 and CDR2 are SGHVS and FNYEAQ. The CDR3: CASSLDPLGQPQHF. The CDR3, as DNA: TGTGCCAGCAGCTTAGACCCCCTCGGGCAGCCCCAGCATTTT.

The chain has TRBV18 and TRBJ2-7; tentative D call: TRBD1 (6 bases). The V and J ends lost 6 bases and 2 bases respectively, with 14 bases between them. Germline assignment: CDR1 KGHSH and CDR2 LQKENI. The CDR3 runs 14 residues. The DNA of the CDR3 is TGTGCCAGCTCCGCTACAGGGAGTACCTACGAGCAGTACGTC. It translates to CASSATGSTYEQYV.

The DNA for the CDR3 is TGCGCCAGCAGCCAAGGGTTACTAGCGGGGGGGCCCGGGGAGCTGTTTTTT. Amino acids: CASSQGLLAGGPGELFF. V gene TRBV4-1 combines with J gene TRBJ2-2, with 13 bases lining up with TRBD2. The CDR3 has 17 residues. Trimming cost V 1 base and J 6 bases; bases outside gene matches: 5. The germline gives CDR1 MGHRA, CDR2 YSYEKL.

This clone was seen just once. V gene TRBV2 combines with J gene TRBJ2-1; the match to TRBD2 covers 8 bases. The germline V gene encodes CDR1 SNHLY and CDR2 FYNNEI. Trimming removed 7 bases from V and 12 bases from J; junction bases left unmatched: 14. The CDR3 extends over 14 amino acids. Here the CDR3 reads CASKAGGTSRMQFF. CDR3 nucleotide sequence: TGTGCCAGCAAGGCGGGGGGTACCTCTAGGATGCAGTTCTTC.

In DNA form, the CDR3 reads TGTGCCAGCTCACGGACAGGGGGCGCCGGGGAGCTGTTTTTT. Translation: CASSRTGGAGELFF. The chain joins TRBV18 to TRBJ2-2, with 11 positions matching TRBD1. CDR1 and CDR2 from the germline V gene are KGHSH and LQKENI. The CDR3 runs to 14 residues. The V and J ends lost 4 bases and 6 bases, in that order; junction bases with no gene match: 1.

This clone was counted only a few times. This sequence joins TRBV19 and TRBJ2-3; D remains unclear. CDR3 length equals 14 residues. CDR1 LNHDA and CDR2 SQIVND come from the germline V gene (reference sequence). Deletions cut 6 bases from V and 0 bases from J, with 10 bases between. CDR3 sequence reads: CASRTGASTDTQYF. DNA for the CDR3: TGTGCCAGTAGGACCGGCGCCAGCACAGATACGCAGTATTTT.

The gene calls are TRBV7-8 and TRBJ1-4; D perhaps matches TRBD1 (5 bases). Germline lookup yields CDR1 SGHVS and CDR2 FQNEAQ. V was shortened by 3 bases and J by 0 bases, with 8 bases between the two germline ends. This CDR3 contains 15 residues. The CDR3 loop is CASSFQGSTNEKLFF. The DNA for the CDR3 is TGTGCCAGCAGCTTCCAGGGATCAACTAATGAAAAACTGTTTTTT.

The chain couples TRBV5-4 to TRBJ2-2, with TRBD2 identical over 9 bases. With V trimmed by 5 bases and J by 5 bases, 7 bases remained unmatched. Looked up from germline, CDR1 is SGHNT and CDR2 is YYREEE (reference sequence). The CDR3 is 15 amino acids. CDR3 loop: CASSTPGLATGELFF. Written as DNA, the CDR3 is TGTGCCAGCAGTACGCCGGGACTAGCAACCGGGGAGCTGTTTTTT.

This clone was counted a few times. The CDR3 loop reads CASSDVGITIYF. The CDR3 DNA follows: TGTGCCAGCAGTGACGTTGGGATCACCATATATTTT. This chain joins TRBV6-1 and TRBJ1-3; D not certain. There are 12 residues in the CDR3. Germline V gene sequence: CDR1 MNHNS, CDR2 SASEGT. The V end lost 3 bases, the J end lost 9 bases, and 9 bases lay between the germline ends.

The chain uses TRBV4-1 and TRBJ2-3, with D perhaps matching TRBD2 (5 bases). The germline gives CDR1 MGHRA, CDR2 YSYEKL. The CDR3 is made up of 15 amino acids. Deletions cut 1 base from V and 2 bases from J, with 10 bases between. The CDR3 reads CASSQGTFDTDTQYF. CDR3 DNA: TGCGCCAGCAGCCAAGGGACTTTCGACACAGATACGCAGTATTTT.

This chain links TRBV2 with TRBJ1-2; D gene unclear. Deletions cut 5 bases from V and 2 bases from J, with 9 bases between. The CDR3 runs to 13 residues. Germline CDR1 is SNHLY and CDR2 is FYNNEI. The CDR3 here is CASSYGLNYGYTF. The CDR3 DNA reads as TGTGCCAGCAGTTATGGCCTGAACTATGGCTACACCTTC.

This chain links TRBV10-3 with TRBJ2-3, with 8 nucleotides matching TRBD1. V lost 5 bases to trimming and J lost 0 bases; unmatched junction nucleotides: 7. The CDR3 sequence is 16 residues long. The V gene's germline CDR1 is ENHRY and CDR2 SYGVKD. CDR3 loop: CAISSTTGESTDTQYF. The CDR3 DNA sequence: TGTGCCATCAGTTCTACGACAGGGGAGAGCACAGATACGCAGTATTTT.

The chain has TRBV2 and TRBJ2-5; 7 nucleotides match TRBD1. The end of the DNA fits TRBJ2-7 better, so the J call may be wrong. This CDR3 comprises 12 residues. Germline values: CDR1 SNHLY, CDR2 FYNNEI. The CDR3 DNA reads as TGTGCCAGCAGTGGACAGGGTGGCGAGCAGTACTTC. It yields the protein CASSGQGGEQYF.

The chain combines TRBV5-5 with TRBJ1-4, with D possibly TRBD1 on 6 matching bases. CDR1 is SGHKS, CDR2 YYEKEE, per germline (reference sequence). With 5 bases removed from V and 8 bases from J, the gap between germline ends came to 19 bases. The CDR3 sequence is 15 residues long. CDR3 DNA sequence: TGTGCCAGCAGAGACCAGGGGTTAGGGGAGGAAAAACTGTTTTTT. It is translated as CASRDQGLGEEKLFF.

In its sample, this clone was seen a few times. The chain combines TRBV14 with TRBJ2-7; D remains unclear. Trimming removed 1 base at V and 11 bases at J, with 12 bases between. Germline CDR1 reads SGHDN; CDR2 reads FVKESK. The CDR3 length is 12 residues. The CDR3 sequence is CASSQVVGLEYF. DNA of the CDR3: TGTGCCAGCAGCCAAGTGGTAGGGCTGGAGTACTTC.

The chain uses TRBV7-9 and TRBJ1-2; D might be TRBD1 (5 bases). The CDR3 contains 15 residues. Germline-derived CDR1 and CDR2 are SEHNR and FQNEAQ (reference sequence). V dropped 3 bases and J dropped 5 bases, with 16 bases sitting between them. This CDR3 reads CASSFPTQGGYGYTF. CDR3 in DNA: TGTGCCAGCAGCTTTCCAACCCAGGGTGGGTATGGCTACACCTTC.

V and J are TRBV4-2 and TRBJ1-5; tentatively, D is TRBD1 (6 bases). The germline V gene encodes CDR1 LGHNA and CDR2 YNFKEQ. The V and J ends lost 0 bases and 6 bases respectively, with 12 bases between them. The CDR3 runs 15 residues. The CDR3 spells CASSQDPGAGQPQHF. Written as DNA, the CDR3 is TGTGCCAGCAGCCAAGATCCAGGGGCGGGTCAGCCCCAGCATTTT.

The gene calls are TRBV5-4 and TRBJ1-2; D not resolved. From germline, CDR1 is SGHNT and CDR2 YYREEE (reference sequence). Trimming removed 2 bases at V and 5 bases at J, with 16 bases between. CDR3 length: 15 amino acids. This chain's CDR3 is CASSLSSTTSYGYTF. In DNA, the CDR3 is TGTGCCAGCAGCTTAAGTTCGACTACCTCGTATGGCTACACCTTC.

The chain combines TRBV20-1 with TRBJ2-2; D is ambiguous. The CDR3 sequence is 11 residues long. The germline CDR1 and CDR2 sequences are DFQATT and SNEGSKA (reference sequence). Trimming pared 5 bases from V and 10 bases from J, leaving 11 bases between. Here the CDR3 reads CSAPGLEELFF. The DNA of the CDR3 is TGCAGTGCTCCGGGCCTAGAGGAGCTGTTTTTT.